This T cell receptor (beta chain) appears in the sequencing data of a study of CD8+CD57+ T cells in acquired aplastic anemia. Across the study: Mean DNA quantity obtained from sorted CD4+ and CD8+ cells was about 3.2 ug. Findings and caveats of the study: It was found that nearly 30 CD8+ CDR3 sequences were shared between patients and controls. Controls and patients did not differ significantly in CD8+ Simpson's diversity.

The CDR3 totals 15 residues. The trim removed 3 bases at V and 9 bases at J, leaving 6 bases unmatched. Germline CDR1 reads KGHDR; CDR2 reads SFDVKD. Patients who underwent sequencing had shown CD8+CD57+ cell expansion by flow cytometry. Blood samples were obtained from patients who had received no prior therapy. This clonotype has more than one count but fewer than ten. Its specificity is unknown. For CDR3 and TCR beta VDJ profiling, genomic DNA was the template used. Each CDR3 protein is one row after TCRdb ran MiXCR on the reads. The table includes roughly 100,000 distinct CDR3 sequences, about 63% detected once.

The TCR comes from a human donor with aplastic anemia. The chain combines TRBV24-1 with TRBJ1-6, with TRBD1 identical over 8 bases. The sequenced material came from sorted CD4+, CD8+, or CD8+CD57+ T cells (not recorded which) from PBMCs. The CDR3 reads CATSDGTGEFSPLHF. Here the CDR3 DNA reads TGTGCCACCAGTGATGGGACAGGCGAATTTTCACCCCTCCACTTT.